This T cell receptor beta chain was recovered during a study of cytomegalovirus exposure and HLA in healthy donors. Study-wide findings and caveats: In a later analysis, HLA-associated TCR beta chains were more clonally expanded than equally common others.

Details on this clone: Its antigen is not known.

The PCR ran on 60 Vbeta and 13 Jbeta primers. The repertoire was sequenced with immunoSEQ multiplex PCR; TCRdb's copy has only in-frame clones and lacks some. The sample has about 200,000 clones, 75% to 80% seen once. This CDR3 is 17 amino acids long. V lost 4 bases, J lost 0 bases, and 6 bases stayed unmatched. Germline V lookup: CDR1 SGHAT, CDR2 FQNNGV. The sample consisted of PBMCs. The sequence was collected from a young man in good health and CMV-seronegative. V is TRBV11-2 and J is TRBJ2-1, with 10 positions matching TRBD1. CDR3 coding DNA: TGTGCCAGCAGCTCGACCGGGACAGGGGTCTCCTACAATGAGCAGTTCTTC. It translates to CASSSTGTGVSYNEQFF.